This entry concerns a single T cell receptor beta chain. Between the trimmed V and J ends, which lost 6 bases and 7 bases, there was a span of 13 bases. This CDR3 region has 11 residues. Germline V lookup: CDR1 DFQATT, CDR2 SNEGSKA (reference sequence). This record belongs to a study of blood T cell repertoires in COVID-19. Turning to the study itself: Collection of acute and convalescent COVID-19 samples took place in the United States, Italy and Spain. Sample material is recorded as cDNA or gDNA derived from T cells, B-cell-depleted T cells, or PBMCs.

Per the authors' pipeline: Reference gene primer amplification in the assay estimated nucleated cell counts. Assay used: immunoSEQ multiplex PCR; TCRdb lists only in-frame clones, some missing. V and J calls and clone size follow that table, whereas D and trimming were derived from the DNA. This table has 60,000 to 65,000 clones, roughly four fifths appearing once. Sequencing was performed on peripheral blood. The chain employs TRBV20-1 and TRBJ2-7; D is possibly TRBD2 (5 bases). The source of this sequence is a woman of 80 years or more with acute or convalescent COVID-19. Here the CDR3 DNA reads TGCAGTGCGGAGAGGGTGCGTGAGCAGTACTTC. It codes for CSAERVREQYF.